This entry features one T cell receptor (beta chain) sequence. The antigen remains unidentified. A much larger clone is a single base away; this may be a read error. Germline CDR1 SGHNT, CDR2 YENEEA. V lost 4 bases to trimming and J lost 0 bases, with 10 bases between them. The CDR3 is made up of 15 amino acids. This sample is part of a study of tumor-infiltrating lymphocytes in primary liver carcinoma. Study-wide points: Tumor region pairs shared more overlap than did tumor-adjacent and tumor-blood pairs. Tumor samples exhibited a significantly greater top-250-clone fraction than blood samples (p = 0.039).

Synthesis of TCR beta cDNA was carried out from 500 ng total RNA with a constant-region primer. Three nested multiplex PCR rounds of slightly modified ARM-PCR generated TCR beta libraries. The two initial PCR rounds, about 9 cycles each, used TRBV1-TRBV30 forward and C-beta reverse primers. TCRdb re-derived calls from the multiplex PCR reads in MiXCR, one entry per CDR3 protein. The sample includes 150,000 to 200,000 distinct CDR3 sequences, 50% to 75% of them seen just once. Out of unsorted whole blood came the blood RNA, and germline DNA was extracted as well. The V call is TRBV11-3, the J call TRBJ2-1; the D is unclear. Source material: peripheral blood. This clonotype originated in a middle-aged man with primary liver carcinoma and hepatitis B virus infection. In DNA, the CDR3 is TGTGCCAGCAGCTCGGGCTGGCGCTCCTACAATGAGCAGTTCTTC. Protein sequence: CASSSGWRSYNEQFF.